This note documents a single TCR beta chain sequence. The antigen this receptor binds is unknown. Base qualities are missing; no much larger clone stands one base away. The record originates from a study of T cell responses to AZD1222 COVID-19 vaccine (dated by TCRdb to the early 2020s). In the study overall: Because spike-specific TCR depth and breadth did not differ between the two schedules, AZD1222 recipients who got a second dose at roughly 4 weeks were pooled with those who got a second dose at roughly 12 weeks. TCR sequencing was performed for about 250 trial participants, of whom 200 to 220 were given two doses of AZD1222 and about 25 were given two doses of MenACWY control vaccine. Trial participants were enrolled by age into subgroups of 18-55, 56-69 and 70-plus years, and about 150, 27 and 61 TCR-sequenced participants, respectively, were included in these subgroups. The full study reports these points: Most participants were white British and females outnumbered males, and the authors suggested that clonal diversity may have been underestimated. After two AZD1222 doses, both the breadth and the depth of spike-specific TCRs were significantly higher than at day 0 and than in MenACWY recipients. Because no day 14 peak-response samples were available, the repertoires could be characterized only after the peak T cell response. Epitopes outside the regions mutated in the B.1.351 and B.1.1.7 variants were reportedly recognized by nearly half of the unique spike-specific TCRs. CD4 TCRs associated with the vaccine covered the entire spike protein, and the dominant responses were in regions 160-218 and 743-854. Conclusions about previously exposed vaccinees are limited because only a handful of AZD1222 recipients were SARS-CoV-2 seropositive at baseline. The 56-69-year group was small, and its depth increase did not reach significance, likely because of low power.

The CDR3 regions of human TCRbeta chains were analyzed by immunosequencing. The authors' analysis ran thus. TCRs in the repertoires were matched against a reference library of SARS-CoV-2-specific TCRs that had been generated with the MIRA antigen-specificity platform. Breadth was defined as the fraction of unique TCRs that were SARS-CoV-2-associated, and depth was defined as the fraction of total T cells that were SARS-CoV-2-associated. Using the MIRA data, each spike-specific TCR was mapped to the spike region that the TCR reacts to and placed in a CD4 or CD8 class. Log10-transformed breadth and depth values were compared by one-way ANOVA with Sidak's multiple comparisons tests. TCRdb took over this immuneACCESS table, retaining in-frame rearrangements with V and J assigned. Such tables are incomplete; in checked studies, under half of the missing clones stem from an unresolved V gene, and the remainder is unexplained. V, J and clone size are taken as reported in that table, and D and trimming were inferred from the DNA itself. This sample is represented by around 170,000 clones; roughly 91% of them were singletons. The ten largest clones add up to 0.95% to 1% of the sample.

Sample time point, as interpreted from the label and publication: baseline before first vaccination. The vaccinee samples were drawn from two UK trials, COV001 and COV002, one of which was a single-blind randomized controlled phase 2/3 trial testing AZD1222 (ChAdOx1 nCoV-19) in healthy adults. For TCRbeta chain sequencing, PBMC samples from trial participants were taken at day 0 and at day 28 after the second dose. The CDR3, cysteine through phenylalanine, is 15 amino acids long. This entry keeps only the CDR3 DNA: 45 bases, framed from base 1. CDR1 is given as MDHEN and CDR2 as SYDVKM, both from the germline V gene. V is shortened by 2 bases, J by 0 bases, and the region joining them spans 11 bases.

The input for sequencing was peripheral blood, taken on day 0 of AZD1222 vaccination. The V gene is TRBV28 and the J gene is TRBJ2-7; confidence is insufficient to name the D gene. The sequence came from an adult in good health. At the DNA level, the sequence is TGTGCCAGCAGTTTACCCCGGACGGCCTCCTACGAGCAGTACTTC. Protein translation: CASSLPRTASYEQYF.